This is a list of T cell receptor beta chains from one sample in a study of blood T cell repertoires in COVID-19. Assay used: immunoSEQ multiplex PCR; TCRdb lists only in-frame clones, some missing. The table has roughly 330,000 clones, approximately 89% seen once; the top ten hold approximately 5.3%. The sequenced material came from PBMCs or T cells enriched from blood (not recorded which). The receptors here all came from a young woman who had recovered from COVID-19. Each CDR3 is given with its conserved first and last residue. The order of the fields is V gene, J gene, clone size, D gene, CDR3 DNA, CDR3 protein. The D gene is left open where the match is weak. A row's size may be missing; if present it is once, few, many or a size class.

TRBV19	TRBJ1-4	-	TRBD1	TGTGCCAGTAGTTTGATACGGACAGGCTCTAAAAAACTGTTTTTT	CASSLIRTGSKKLFF
TRBV5-6	TRBJ1-1	-	-	TGTGCCAGCAGCTTGTTCGGACAGAACACTGAAGCTTTCTTT	CASSLFGQNTEAFF
TRBV18	TRBJ1-1	-	-	TGTGCCAGCTCACCACCTGCGGGGAAGTACACTGAAGCTTTCTTT	CASSPPAGKYTEAFF
TRBV7-9	TRBJ2-3	-	TRBD1	TGTGCCAGCAGCTTAATGGGACAGGGGGCAGATACGCAGTATTTT	CASSLMGQGADTQYF
TRBV13	TRBJ2-7	-	TRBD2	TGTGCCAGCAGCTTAGATGTGGATGTGGGGACGGGGGGCTACGAGCAGTACTTC	CASSLDVDVGTGGYEQYF
TRBV2	TRBJ1-5	-	-	TGTGCCAGCAGTAGCGACAGTCGCAATCAGCCCCAGCATTTT	CASSSDSRNQPQHF
TRBV11-2	TRBJ1-2	few	-	TGTGCCAGCAGCCACCCGGGAACTAACTATGGCTACACCTTC	CASSHPGTNYGYTF
TRBV19	TRBJ2-1	-	TRBD2	TGTGCCAGTAACCCACTAGCGGGGGGGCGGGGTGAGCAGTTCTTC	CASNPLAGGRGEQFF
TRBV5-1	TRBJ2-1	-	-	TGCGCCAGCAGCTTGGAGAGCAACAGTTATTTCAATGAGCAGTTCTTC	CASSLESNSYFNEQFF
TRBV27	TRBJ2-1	-	TRBD2	TGTGCCAGCGGACGTTCTTGGGGGGGACGGTCCTCCTACAATGAGCAGTTCTTC	CASGRSWGGRSSYNEQFF
TRBV5-1	TRBJ1-3	-	-	TGCGCCAGCAGCTTGGGTGGGGAGAGCTCTGGAAACACCATATATTTT	CASSLGGESSGNTIYF
TRBV7-6	TRBJ2-3	-	-	TGTGCCAGCAGCTTAAGCGGTACAGCGGCAGATACGCAGTATTTT	CASSLSGTAADTQYF
TRBV2	TRBJ2-7	-	-	TGTGCCAGCAGTGCGGGTCTCTCCTCCCTCTACGAGCAGTACTTC	CASSAGLSSLYEQYF
TRBV12-3/TRBV12-4	TRBJ1-1	once	TRBD1	TGTGCCAGCAGCCGGACAGGCACTGAAGCTTTCTTT	CASSRTGTEAFF
TRBV6-5	TRBJ2-1	few	TRBD1	TGTGCCAGCAGTTCTTTACAGGGGGCCAGGTACAATGAGCAGTTCTTC	CASSSLQGARYNEQFF
TRBV19	TRBJ1-1	-	-	TGTGCCAGTAGTCCCGAGGGGGATCGGTACCCCAACACTGAAGCTTTCTTT	CASSPEGDRYPNTEAFF
TRBV7-2	TRBJ1-1	-	-	TGTGCCAGCAGCTTCTCAGGCAGGGACACTGAAGCTTTCTTT	CASSFSGRDTEAFF
TRBV29-1	TRBJ1-1	-	-	TGCAGCGTGGGGGCACTATTAACGGGCACTGAAGCTTTCTTT	CSVGALLTGTEAFF
TRBV6-5	TRBJ1-6	-	-	TGTGCCAGCACAGGGGCGCTTTATTCACCCCTCCACTTT	CASTGALYSPLHF
TRBV6-4	TRBJ2-1	-	-	TGTGCCAGCAGTACGGAAGGGGGTCCCAATGAGCAGTTCTTC	CASSTEGGPNEQFF
TRBV7-9	TRBJ2-2	-	-	TGTGCCAGCACACGCCCGGTCGGAGGGGCGTACACCGGGGAGCTGTTTTTT	CASTRPVGGAYTGELFF
TRBV5-1	TRBJ2-5	few	-	TGCGCCAGCGCCCCGGGCGGGGCGGAGGAGACCCAGTACTTC	CASAPGGAEETQYF
TRBV25-1	TRBJ1-2	-	-	TGTGCCAGCAGTGAATTCACAGGAAACTATGGCTACACCTTC	CASSEFTGNYGYTF
TRBV21-1	TRBJ1-4	-	-	TGTGCCAGCATCCCCCAGGCAGGGCATAATGAAAAACTGTTTTTT	CASIPQAGHNEKLFF
TRBV7-2	TRBJ1-2	-	TRBD1	TGTGCCAGCAGCTGGGACAGGGGGACGGGCTACACCTTC	CASSWDRGTGYTF
TRBV7-9	TRBJ2-3	-	-	TGTGCCAGCAGCTTAAGGGAGAAAAGCACAGATACGCAGTATTTT	CASSLREKSTDTQYF
TRBV7-2	TRBJ2-7	few	-	TGTGCCAGCAGCTTAGATGGCAGGTCAATCTACGAGCAGTACTTC	CASSLDGRSIYEQYF
TRBV6-5	TRBJ2-2	-	-	TGTGCCAGCAGTTCCCCCTCGAGGGGGGGCCCCGGGGAGCTGTTTTTT	CASSSPSRGGPGELFF
TRBV5-4	TRBJ2-1	-	TRBD1	TGTGCCAGCAGCGGTACAGGGGGCCATGAGCAGTTCTTC	CASSGTGGHEQFF
TRBV5-1	TRBJ1-1	-	-	TGCGCCAGCAGCTTGGGGGGGACACCGAGCCTTAGGACTGAAGCTTTCTTT	CASSLGGTPSLRTEAFF
TRBV7-9	TRBJ2-7	-	-	TGTGCCAGCAGCTTTGGGAGATACGAGCAGTACTTC	CASSFGRYEQYF
TRBV5-1	TRBJ1-2	-	-	TGCGCCAGCAGCTTGGATGGACTCCGGGGTGGCTACACCTTC	CASSLDGLRGGYTF
TRBV6-5	TRBJ1-2	-	TRBD1	TGTGCCAGCAGTTACTCGGGGCAGGGGGCTGATGGCTACACCTTC	CASSYSGQGADGYTF
TRBV18	TRBJ2-5	-	TRBD2	TGTGCCAGCTCACCGGCTAGCGGGGGGCTTGGAGAGACCCAGTACTTC	CASSPASGGLGETQYF
TRBV6-5	TRBJ1-1	-	-	TGTGCCAGCAGCACAGAGGGCACTGAAGCTTTCTTT	CASSTEGTEAFF
TRBV18	TRBJ2-7	-	-	TGTGCCAGCTCACCTGTGGGGCGACAGTACACATTCTACGAGCAGTACTTC	CASSPVGRQYTFYEQYF
TRBV5-1	TRBJ2-4	-	TRBD2	TGCGCCAGCAGCTGGGGACTAGCCGAGTCGGAATCAAACATTCAGTACTTC	CASSWGLAESESNIQYF
TRBV11-2	TRBJ1-1	-	TRBD1	TGTGCCAGCAGCTCCCGGGACAGGAACACTGAAGCTTTCTTT	CASSSRDRNTEAFF
TRBV28	TRBJ1-2	once	-	TGTGCCAGCAAAATCTCCCCGAGCTATGGCTACACCTTC	CASKISPSYGYTF
TRBV7-2	TRBJ1-5	-	-	TGTGCCAGCAGCCTTAAAGGCCGACAGGCGCATCAGCCCCAGCATTTT	CASSLKGRQAHQPQHF
TRBV5-1	TRBJ2-1	-	TRBD2	TGCGCCAGCAGCTTGGAACCGGGGGGTTACAATGAGCAGTTCTTC	CASSLEPGGYNEQFF